The rows below give T cell receptor beta chains drawn from one sample of a study of early T cells in non-severe SARS-CoV-2 infection. MiXCR, applied by TCRdb to the 5' RACE reads, yields one record per CDR3 protein. The sample contains about 30,000 distinct CDR3 sequences, approximately 5.6% of which appear only once. The specimen sequenced was whole blood. These receptors all come from an adult who was a healthcare worker with PCR-confirmed SARS-CoV-2 infection or an uninfected control (not recorded which). Both conserved end residues are part of each CDR3. The D gene is left open where the match is weak. Size is stated for part of the rows, as once, few or many counts, or as a class when the clone is expanded.

clone size	D gene	V gene	J gene	CDR3 protein	CDR3 DNA
many	TRBD2	TRBV20-1	TRBJ2-7	CSANTGLATYEQYF	TGCAGTGCAAATACGGGACTAGCAACCTACGAGCAGTACTTC
NA	NA	TRBV20-1	TRBJ1-5	CSAGGDPNFYSNQPQHF	TGCAGTGCTGGCGGGGATCCTAACTTTTATAGCAATCAGCCCCAGCATTTT
NA	TRBD1	TRBV3-1	TRBJ1-1	CASSHRTGENTEAFF	TGTGCCAGCAGCCATCGGACAGGGGAGAACACTGAAGCTTTCTTT
many	NA	TRBV28	TRBJ2-2	CASKEQRTGELFF	TGTGCCAGCAAGGAACAGAGGACCGGGGAGCTGTTTTTT
many	NA	TRBV20-1	TRBJ2-4	CSASRLREHIQYF	TGCAGTGCTAGTCGGCTAAGGGAACACATTCAGTACTTC
many	NA	TRBV6-5	TRBJ2-2	CASSYSTGTNTGELFF	TGTGCCAGCAGTTACTCGACGGGGACGAACACCGGGGAGCTGTTTTTT
many	NA	TRBV14	TRBJ2-7	CASSQVQPRDEQYF	TGTGCCAGCAGCCAAGTACAACCGAGAGACGAGCAGTACTTC
many	NA	TRBV18	TRBJ1-1	CASSRLKDTEAFF	TGTGCCAGCTCACGACTTAAGGACACTGAAGCTTTCTTT
NA	TRBD1	TRBV19	TRBJ2-1	CASSIRGPNNEQFF	TGTGCCAGTAGTATAAGGGGGCCAAACAATGAGCAGTTCTTC
NA	TRBD2	TRBV6-5	TRBJ2-7	CASSYGTSGSYEQYF	TGTGCCAGCAGTTACGGGACTAGCGGGAGTTACGAGCAGTACTTC
many	NA	TRBV28	TRBJ1-5	CASRRGSEWNQPQHF	TGTGCCAGCAGACGGGGCTCAGAATGGAATCAGCCCCAGCATTTT
few	TRBD2	TRBV2	TRBJ2-5	CASSGTSGRQTQYF	TGTGCCAGCAGTGGCACTAGCGGGAGGCAGACCCAGTACTTC
many	NA	TRBV6-6	TRBJ2-1	CASLKTGGEQFF	TGTGCCAGCCTCAAAACGGGTGGTGAGCAGTTCTTC
few	TRBD2	TRBV28	TRBJ2-7	CASSPQLAGTYEQYF	TGTGCCAGCAGTCCCCAGCTAGCGGGAACCTACGAGCAGTACTTC
many	NA	TRBV10-1	TRBJ2-3	CASSEYGPSTDTQYF	TGCGCCAGCAGTGAGTACGGGCCTAGCACAGATACGCAGTATTTT
medium-sized	TRBD1	TRBV6-5	TRBJ2-1	CASSSGTGGNEQFF	TGTGCCAGCAGTTCCGGGACAGGGGGCAATGAGCAGTTCTTC
NA	TRBD1	TRBV7-2	TRBJ2-7	CASRLRDRTYEQYF	TGTGCCAGCAGACTACGGGACAGGACCTACGAGCAGTACTTC
few	TRBD2	TRBV7-9	TRBJ2-7	CASSPPGLATYEQYF	TGTGCCAGCAGCCCGCCGGGACTAGCGACCTACGAGCAGTACTTC
many	NA	TRBV29-1	TRBJ1-1	CSADRPEGNTEAFF	TGCAGCGCCGACCGTCCCGAGGGAAACACTGAAGCTTTCTTT
many	NA	TRBV28	TRBJ2-7	CASSLPRVTNGYEQYF	TGTGCCAGCAGTTTACCCCGGGTAACTAACGGCTACGAGCAGTACTTC
many	TRBD2	TRBV6-2/TRBV6-3	TRBJ2-1	CASRELAGASYNEQFF	TGTGCCAGCAGAGAACTAGCGGGCGCTTCCTACAATGAGCAGTTCTTC
medium-sized	TRBD2	TRBV10-2	TRBJ2-7	CASSSGGSRYEQYF	TGCGCCAGCAGCTCGGGCGGGAGTAGGTACGAGCAGTACTTC
medium-sized	NA	TRBV7-2	TRBJ2-3	CASSWRPDTQYF	TGTGCCAGCAGCTGGCGCCCGGATACGCAGTATTTT
many	NA	TRBV7-6	TRBJ2-1	CASSFRLGGDSYNEQFF	TGTGCCAGCAGCTTTCGTCTCGGCGGAGACTCCTACAATGAGCAGTTCTTC
many	TRBD1	TRBV18	TRBJ1-5	CASSPDRGNNQPQHF	TGTGCCAGCTCACCAGACAGGGGAAACAATCAGCCCCAGCATTTT
many	NA	TRBV7-2	TRBJ2-5	CASSLNTGAETQYF	TGTGCCAGCAGCCTAAATACGGGTGCGGAGACCCAGTACTTC
many	NA	TRBV20-1	TRBJ1-2	CSARVTEGHYGYTF	TGCAGTGCTAGAGTAACGGAGGGGCACTATGGCTACACCTTC
many	TRBD1	TRBV28	TRBJ2-5	CATFDRVRETQYF	TGTGCCACCTTCGACAGGGTCCGGGAGACCCAGTACTTC
few	NA	TRBV28	TRBJ1-1	CASSLLYRTEAFF	TGTGCCAGCAGTTTACTATACAGAACTGAAGCTTTCTTT
many	TRBD1	TRBV7-9	TRBJ2-3	CASSAGQGADTQYF	TGTGCCAGCAGCGCAGGACAGGGGGCGGATACGCAGTATTTT
many	TRBD2	TRBV10-1	TRBJ2-3	CASSEASGRVTDTQYF	TGCGCCAGCAGTGAGGCTAGCGGGAGGGTCACAGATACGCAGTATTTT
NA	TRBD1	TRBV7-6	TRBJ2-7	CASSRDGQGPYEQYF	TGTGCCAGCAGCCGCGACGGACAGGGCCCCTACGAGCAGTACTTC
few	TRBD1	TRBV7-3	TRBJ2-2	CASSKTGGFSTGELFF	TGTGCCAGCAGCAAAACAGGGGGTTTTAGCACCGGGGAGCTGTTTTTT
many	NA	TRBV7-2	TRBJ1-6	CASSSSRNSPLHF	TGTGCCAGCAGCTCATCTCGAAATTCACCCCTCCACTTT
NA	NA	TRBV6-2/TRBV6-3	TRBJ2-1	CASSLGPRTASSYNEQFF	TGTGCCAGCAGTCTGGGACCACGGACTGCAAGCTCCTACAATGAGCAGTTCTTC
many	NA	TRBV24-1	TRBJ2-3	CATSDDTGTDTQYF	TGTGCCACCAGTGACGACACAGGGACAGATACGCAGTATTTT
many	NA	TRBV28	TRBJ1-1	CASSSLTHTEAFF	TGTGCCAGCAGTTCACTAACCCACACTGAAGCTTTCTTT
many	TRBD2	TRBV11-2	TRBJ2-1	CASSPAGTSGYNEQFF	TGTGCCAGCAGCCCGGCCGGGACTAGCGGATACAATGAGCAGTTCTTC
many	NA	TRBV5-1	TRBJ2-6	CASSSQRSGANVLTF	TGCGCCAGCAGCTCCCAGAGGTCTGGGGCCAACGTCCTGACTTTC
many	NA	TRBV12-3/TRBV12-4	TRBJ1-2	CASSFPPPRVGYTF	TGTGCCAGCAGTTTCCCCCCTCCTCGGGTTGGCTACACCTTC
NA	TRBD1	TRBV4-1	TRBJ1-2	CASSQDKGTVNYGYTF	TGCGCCAGCAGCCAAGATAAGGGGACAGTCAACTATGGCTACACCTTC
many	TRBD1	TRBV18	TRBJ1-2	CASSSLDGTDGYTF	TGTGCCAGCTCATCTTTAGACGGGACAGATGGCTACACCTTC